A selection of T cell receptor beta chains follows, all from one sample in a study of T cell responses to AZD1222 COVID-19 vaccine. The repertoire was sequenced with immunoSEQ multiplex PCR; TCRdb's copy has only in-frame clones and lacks some. Among 90,000 to 120,000 clones listed, about 93% were seen once. The sequencing used peripheral blood, collected on day 0 of AZD1222 vaccination. These receptors all come from an adult in good health. The CDR3 runs from the conserved cysteine through the conserved F or W. The order of the fields is D gene, J gene, V gene, CDR3 protein, CDR3 DNA. D genes are given only for firm matches.

>TRBD2|TRBJ2-1|TRBV3-1/TRBV3-2
CASSQPRGGIYEQFF
TGTGCCAGCAGCCAACCTCGGGGGGGAATCTATGAGCAGTTCTTC
>NA|TRBJ1-1|TRBV7-6
CASSLEENTEAFF
TGTGCCAGCAGCTTAGAGGAGAACACTGAAGCTTTCTTT
>NA|TRBJ2-7|TRBV6-5
CASSYSGSSPEQYF
TGTGCCAGCAGTTACTCAGGGTCTAGTCCCGAGCAGTACTTC
>NA|TRBJ2-1|TRBV5-6
CASSLGKFHNEQFF
TGTGCCAGCAGCTTGGGCAAATTCCACAATGAGCAGTTCTTC
>TRBD2|TRBJ2-1|TRBV3-1/TRBV3-2
CASSQDRRALAGYNEQFF
TGTGCCAGCAGCCAAGATCGACGGGCACTAGCGGGCTACAATGAGCAGTTCTTC
>TRBD2|TRBJ2-1|TRBV6-5
CASSYSMGLGFEQFF
TGTGCCAGCAGTTACTCGATGGGACTAGGTTTTGAGCAGTTCTTC
>NA|TRBJ1-2|TRBV18
CASSIGFEYGYTF
TGTGCCAGCTCAATTGGGTTTGAATATGGCTACACCTTC
>TRBD1|TRBJ1-2|TRBV5-8
CASSWGQSYGYTF
TGTGCCAGCAGCTGGGGACAGTCTTATGGCTACACCTTC
>TRBD1|TRBJ2-7|TRBV11-2
CASSVGGVEEQYF
TGTGCCAGCAGCGTAGGGGGCGTCGAGGAGCAGTACTTC
>TRBD2|TRBJ2-1|TRBV4-3
CASSQVPGLASGGVNNEQFF
TGCGCCAGCAGCCAAGTGCCGGGCTTAGCTAGCGGGGGAGTGAACAATGAGCAGTTCTTC
>NA|TRBJ2-6|TRBV5-6
CASSSEGLSGANVLTF
TGTGCCAGCAGCTCCGAGGGCCTCTCTGGGGCCAACGTCCTGACTTTC